This T cell receptor beta chain was sequenced for a study of shared clonotypes between healthy human individuals. The split of CD4+ cells yielded CD45RA+ naive and CD45RA-negative memory subsets. CDR1 MNHEY and CDR2 SVGAGI come from the germline V gene. With 6 bases removed from V and 3 bases from J, the gap between germline ends came to 17 bases. The CDR3 has 15 amino acids. Using 200 ng DNA, some 30,000 T cell genomes, the sorted-subset replicate PCRs were run. Here immunoSEQ multiplex PCR was the method, and the copy in TCRdb shows in-frame clones only, minus some. The table shows 850,000 to 1,200,000 clones, with about 75% occurring only once. Study-level points and caveats: All-four-donor shared clonotypes had higher generation probabilities than non-shared clonotypes did.

This clone occurred a few times. Its target is not known. The source of this sequence is a man aged 18 to 29 in good health. The chain combines TRBV6-5 with TRBJ2-5, with D tentatively TRBD2 (7 bases). Sequences were obtained from memory CD4+ T cells sorted from blood. This sample's subset: CD45RA-negative fraction. This chain's CDR3 is CASRSVGGAKETQYF. In DNA form, the CDR3 reads TGTGCCAGCAGATCCGTTGGGGGGGCGAAAGAGACCCAGTACTTC.